This T cell receptor beta chain was sequenced during a study of blood T cell repertoires in COVID-19. Study summary: Specimens from acute and convalescent COVID-19 originated in the United States, Italy and Spain. From T cells, B-cell-depleted T cells, or PBMCs came the material, which was cDNA or gDNA.

Germline V CDR1 and CDR2: MDHEN, SYDVKM. V was shortened by 6 bases and J by 4 bases, with 13 bases between the two germline ends. This CDR3 has 14 amino acids. Sequencing was performed with immunoSEQ multiplex PCR; in TCRdb, only in-frame clones are kept and a portion is missing. Among approximately 260,000 clones, about four fifths were seen once, and the ten largest hold roughly 9.6%. This TCR derives from a woman older than 75 with acute or convalescent COVID-19. The sample was peripheral blood. V gene TRBV28 combines with J gene TRBJ1-5; D gene ambiguous. The chain's CDR3 is CASSRGSANQPQHF. The CDR3 nucleotides read TGTGCCAGCAGCCGAGGGAGCGCTAATCAGCCCCAGCATTTT.